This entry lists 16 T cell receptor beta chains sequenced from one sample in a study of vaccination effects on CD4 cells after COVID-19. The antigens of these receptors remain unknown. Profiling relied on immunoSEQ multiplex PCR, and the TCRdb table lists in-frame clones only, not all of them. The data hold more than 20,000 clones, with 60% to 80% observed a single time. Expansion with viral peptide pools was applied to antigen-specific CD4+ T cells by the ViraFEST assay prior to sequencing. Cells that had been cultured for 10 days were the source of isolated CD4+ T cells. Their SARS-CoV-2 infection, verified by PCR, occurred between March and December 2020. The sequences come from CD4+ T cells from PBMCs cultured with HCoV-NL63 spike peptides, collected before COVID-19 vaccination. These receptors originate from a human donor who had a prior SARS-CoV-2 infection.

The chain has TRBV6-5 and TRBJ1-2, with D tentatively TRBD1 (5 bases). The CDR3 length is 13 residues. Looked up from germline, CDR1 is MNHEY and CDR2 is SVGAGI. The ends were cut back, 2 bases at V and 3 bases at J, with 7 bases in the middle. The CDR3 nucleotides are TGTGCCAGCAGTTACGGGGGGGACTATGGCTACACCTTC. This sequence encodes CASSYGGDYGYTF.

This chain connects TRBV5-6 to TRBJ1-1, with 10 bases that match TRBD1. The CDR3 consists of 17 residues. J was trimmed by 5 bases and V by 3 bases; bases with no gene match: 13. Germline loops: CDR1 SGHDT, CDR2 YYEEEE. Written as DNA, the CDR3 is TGTGCCAGCAGCTACACCCGGGACAGGGGTAGAAGTACTGAAGCTTTCTTT. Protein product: CASSYTRDRGRSTEAFF.

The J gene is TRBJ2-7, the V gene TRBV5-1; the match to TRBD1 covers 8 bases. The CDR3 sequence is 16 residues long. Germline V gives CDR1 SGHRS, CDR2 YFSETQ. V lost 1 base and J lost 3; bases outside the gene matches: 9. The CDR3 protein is CASSLSVTGDLYEQYF. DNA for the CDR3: TGCGCCAGCAGCTTGTCGGTGACAGGGGATCTCTACGAGCAGTACTTC.

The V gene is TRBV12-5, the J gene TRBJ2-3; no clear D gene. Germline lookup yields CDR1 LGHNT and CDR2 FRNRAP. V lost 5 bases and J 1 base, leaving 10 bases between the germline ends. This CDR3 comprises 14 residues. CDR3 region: CASGIVGGTDTQYF. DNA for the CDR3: TGTGCTAGTGGTATTGTTGGGGGCACAGATACGCAGTATTTT.

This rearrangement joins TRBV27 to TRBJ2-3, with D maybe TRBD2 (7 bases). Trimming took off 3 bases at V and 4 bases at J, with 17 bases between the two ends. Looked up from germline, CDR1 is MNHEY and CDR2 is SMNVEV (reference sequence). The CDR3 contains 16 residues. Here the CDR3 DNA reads TGTGCCAGCAGTTTTTTAAGGGGGGGGCAATCAGATACGCAGTATTTT. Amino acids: CASSFLRGGQSDTQYF.

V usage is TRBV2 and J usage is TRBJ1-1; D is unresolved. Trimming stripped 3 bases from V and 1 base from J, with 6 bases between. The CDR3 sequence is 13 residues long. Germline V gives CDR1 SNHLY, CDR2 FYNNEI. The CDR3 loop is CASSEGWNTEAFF. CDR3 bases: TGTGCCAGCAGTGAGGGGTGGAACACTGAAGCTTTCTTT.

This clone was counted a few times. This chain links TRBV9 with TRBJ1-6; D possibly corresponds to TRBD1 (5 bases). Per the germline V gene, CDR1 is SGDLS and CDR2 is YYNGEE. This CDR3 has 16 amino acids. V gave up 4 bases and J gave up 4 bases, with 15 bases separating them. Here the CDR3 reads CASSPHNGGYNSPLHF. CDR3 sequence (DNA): TGTGCCAGCAGCCCGCATAATGGGGGGTATAATTCACCCCTCCACTTT.

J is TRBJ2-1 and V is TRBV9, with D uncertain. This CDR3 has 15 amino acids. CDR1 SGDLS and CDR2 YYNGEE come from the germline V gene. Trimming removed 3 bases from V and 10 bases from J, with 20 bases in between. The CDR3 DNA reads TGTGCCAGCAGCGCTGACCGACCCCCCCGTGGAGAGCAGTTCTTC. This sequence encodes CASSADRPPRGEQFF.

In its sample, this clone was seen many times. The CDR3 DNA sequence: TGTGCTAGTGGTGCTGGGGACAGGGACCACGAGCAGTACTTC. Protein: CASGAGDRDHEQYF. The genes are TRBV12-5 and TRBJ2-7; TRBD1 agrees at 9 bases. CDR1 LGHNT and CDR2 FRNRAP come from the germline V gene. The CDR3 is 14 residues long. Losses at the gene ends were 5 bases for V and 5 bases for J; bases not matched to a gene: 7.

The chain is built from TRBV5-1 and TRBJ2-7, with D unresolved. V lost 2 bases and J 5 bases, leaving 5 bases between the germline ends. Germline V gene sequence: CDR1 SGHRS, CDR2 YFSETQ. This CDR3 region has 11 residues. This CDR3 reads CASSFLNEQYF. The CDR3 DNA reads TGCGCCAGCAGCTTCCTAAACGAGCAGTACTTC.

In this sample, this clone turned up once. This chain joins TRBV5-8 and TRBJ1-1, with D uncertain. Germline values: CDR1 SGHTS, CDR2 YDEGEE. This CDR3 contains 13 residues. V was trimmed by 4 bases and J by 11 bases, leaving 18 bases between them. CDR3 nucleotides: TGTGCCAGCAGCCCCCCCTGGCTGACCGGCGCTTTCTTT. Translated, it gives CASSPPWLTGAFF.

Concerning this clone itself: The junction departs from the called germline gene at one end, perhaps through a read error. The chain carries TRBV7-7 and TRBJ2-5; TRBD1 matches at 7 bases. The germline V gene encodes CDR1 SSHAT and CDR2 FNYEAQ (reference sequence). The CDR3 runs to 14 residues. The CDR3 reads CASSLGSGGETQYF. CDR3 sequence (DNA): TGTGCTAGCAGCTTAGGCTCAGGGGGTGAGACCCAGTACTTC.

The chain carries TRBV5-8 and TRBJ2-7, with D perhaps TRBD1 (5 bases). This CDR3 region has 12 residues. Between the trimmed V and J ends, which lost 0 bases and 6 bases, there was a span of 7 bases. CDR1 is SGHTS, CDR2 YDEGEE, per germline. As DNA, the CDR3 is TGTGCCAGCAGCTTGGAAAGGGGCGAGCAGTACTTC. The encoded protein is CASSLERGEQYF.

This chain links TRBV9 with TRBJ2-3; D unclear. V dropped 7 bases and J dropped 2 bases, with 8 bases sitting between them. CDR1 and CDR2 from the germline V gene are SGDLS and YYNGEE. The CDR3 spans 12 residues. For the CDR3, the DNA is TGTGCCAGCGGGGAATCCACAGATACGCAGTATTTT. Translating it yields CASGESTDTQYF.

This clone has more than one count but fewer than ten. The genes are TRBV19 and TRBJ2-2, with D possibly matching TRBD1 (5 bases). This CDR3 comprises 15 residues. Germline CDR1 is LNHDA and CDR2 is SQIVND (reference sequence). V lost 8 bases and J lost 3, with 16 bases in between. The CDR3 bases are TGTGCCAGTTCGACAGCCGGGCGACACACCGGGGAGCTGTTTTTT. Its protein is CASSTAGRHTGELFF.

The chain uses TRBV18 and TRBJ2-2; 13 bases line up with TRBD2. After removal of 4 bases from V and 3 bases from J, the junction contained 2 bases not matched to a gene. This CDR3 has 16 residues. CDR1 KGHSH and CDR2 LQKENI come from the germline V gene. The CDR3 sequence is CASSQGLAGYTGELFF. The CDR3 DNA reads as TGTGCCAGCTCACAGGGACTAGCGGGATACACCGGGGAGCTGTTTTTT.